A single sample is the source of the 14 T cell receptor beta chains below, sequenced in a study of shared clonotypes between healthy human individuals. Profiled with immunoSEQ multiplex PCR; TCRdb holds only in-frame clones, not every one. The table lists over 1.4 million clones, around 95% of them singletons, with roughly 1.2% in the top ten. Sequencing used naive CD4+ T cells sorted from blood. Noted subset: CD45RA+ positively selected. These receptors were collected from a man aged 30 to 45 in good health.

The chain recombines TRBV7-9 with TRBJ1-5; tentative D call: TRBD1 (6 bases). The germline V gene encodes CDR1 SEHNR and CDR2 FQNEAQ (reference sequence). The V gene lost 5 bases and the J gene lost 7 bases, with 18 bases spanning the gap. The CDR3 extends over 15 amino acids. CDR3 region: CASSQRAGEGQPQHF. The CDR3 nucleotides are TGTGCCAGCAGCCAGAGGGCAGGGGAGGGACAGCCCCAGCATTTT.

This chain uses TRBV15 with TRBJ1-1; D uncertain. V dropped 0 bases and J dropped 6 bases, with 8 bases sitting between them. The CDR3 contains 13 residues. Germline CDR1 reads LNHNV; CDR2 reads YYDKDF (reference sequence). The CDR3 sequence: CATSRDLSAEAFF. In DNA, the CDR3 is TGTGCCACCAGCAGAGATCTTTCAGCTGAAGCTTTCTTT.

V is TRBV19 and J is TRBJ2-3; TRBD1 matches 8 bases. From germline, CDR1 is LNHDA and CDR2 SQIVND (reference sequence). The CDR3 is 16 amino acids. The J segment lost 1 base and the V segment lost 5 bases, leaving 8 bases of the junction unmatched. The DNA for the CDR3 is TGTGCCAGTAGTCCCTGGACAGGGCGAGGCACAGATACGCAGTATTTT. This sequence encodes CASSPWTGRGTDTQYF. Based on the CDR3 plus reference TRBV19 and TRBJ2-3, the full variable domain is DGGITQSPKYLFRKEGQNVTLSCEQNLNHDAMYWYRQDPGQGLRLIYYSQIVNDFQKGDIAEGYSVSREKKESFPLTVTSAQKNPTAFYLCASSPWTGRGTDTQYFGPGTRLTVL.

The V and J genes are TRBV5-1 and TRBJ2-3; D is unclear. There are 14 residues in the CDR3. V dropped 0 bases and J dropped 0 bases, with 5 bases sitting between them. Germline loops: CDR1 SGHRS, CDR2 YFSETQ. The CDR3 DNA reads as TGCGCCAGCAGCTTGGACCTTAGCACAGATACGCAGTATTTT. It specifies CASSLDLSTDTQYF. The full variable domain, completed using reference TRBV5-1 and TRBJ2-3, is KAGVTQTPRYLIKTRGQQVTLSCSPISGHRSVSWYQQTPGQGLQFLFEYFSETQRNKGNFPGRFSGRQFSNSRSEMNVSTLELGDSALYLCASSLDLSTDTQYFGPGTRLTVL.

The chain employs TRBV5-5 and TRBJ1-1; tentatively, D is TRBD1 (5 bases). V lost 2 bases, J lost 0 bases, and 11 bases lay in between. The CDR3 consists of 15 residues. Germline V gene lookup returns CDR1 SGHKS and CDR2 YYEKEE (reference sequence). The CDR3 here is CASSFVGPMNTEAFF. DNA of the CDR3: TGTGCCAGCAGCTTCGTGGGGCCGATGAACACTGAAGCTTTCTTT.

A single count supports this clone. V gene TRBV6-5 combines with J gene TRBJ2-3; no clear D. The CDR3 spans 15 residues. Germline V gene data show CDR1 as MNHEY and CDR2 as SVGAGI. Trimming left V 1 base short and J 2 bases short, with 10 bases between. The CDR3, as DNA: TGTGCCAGCAGTTACTTGCCACCCTTCACAGATACGCAGTATTTT. Translation gives CASSYLPPFTDTQYF.

The chain couples TRBV7-2 to TRBJ2-7; weak D call: TRBD2 (6 bases). The CDR3 extends over 15 amino acids. Trimming stripped 0 bases from V and 2 bases from J, with 11 bases between. CDR1 SGHTA and CDR2 FQGNSA come from the germline V gene. The CDR3 loop reads CASSLAEGSPYEQYF. Written as DNA, the CDR3 is TGTGCCAGCAGCTTAGCGGAGGGGTCCCCCTACGAGCAGTACTTC. The whole variable domain, remainder taken from reference TRBV7-2 and TRBJ2-7, is GAGVSQSPSNKVTEKGKDVELRCDPISGHTALYWYRQSLGQGLEFLIYFQGNSAPDKSGLPSDRFSAERTGGSVSTLTIQRTQQEDSAVYLCASSLAEGSPYEQYFGPGTRLTVT.

The chain joins TRBV5-4 to TRBJ2-1, with 8 bases matching TRBD2. J was trimmed by 0 bases and V by 0 bases; bases with no gene match: 5. The CDR3 runs to 17 residues. Germline loops: CDR1 SGHNT, CDR2 YYREEE (reference sequence). CDR3 DNA: TGTGCCAGCAGCTTGGCGGGGGGGAGAAGCTCCTACAATGAGCAGTTCTTC. Protein sequence: CASSLAGGRSSYNEQFF. Looking up the rest from reference TRBV5-4 and TRBJ2-1 gives the full variable domain: ETGVTQSPTHLIKTRGQQVTLRCSSQSGHNTVSWYQQALGQGPQFIFQYYREEENGRGNFPPRFSGLQFPNYSSELNVNALELDDSALYLCASSLAGGRSSYNEQFFGPGTRLTVL.

The V gene is TRBV28, the J gene TRBJ2-2; D unclear. Trimming pared 3 bases from V and 0 bases from J, leaving 14 bases between. Germline CDR1 MDHEN, CDR2 SYDVKM. CDR3 length equals 17 residues. This CDR3 reads CASSFLSGKSNTGELFF. As DNA, the CDR3 is TGTGCCAGCAGTTTTCTCAGTGGGAAGTCGAACACCGGGGAGCTGTTTTTT.

The chain uses TRBV7-2 and TRBJ2-5, with 7 positions matching TRBD2. Germline lookup yields CDR1 SGHTA and CDR2 FQGNSA. The CDR3 contains 15 residues. The J segment lost 5 bases and the V segment lost 2 bases, leaving 8 bases of the junction unmatched. Here the CDR3 DNA reads TGTGCCAGCAGCTTATCGGGCGGGAGTGGGGAGACCCAGTACTTC. Its translation is CASSLSGGSGETQYF.

The rearrangement uses TRBV28 and TRBJ2-1, with 7 bases lining up with TRBD1. The CDR3 totals 15 residues. Looked up from germline, CDR1 is MDHEN and CDR2 is SYDVKM. Losses at the gene ends were 3 bases for V and 7 bases for J; bases not matched to a gene: 9. The CDR3 DNA sequence: TGTGCCAGCAGTTTCTTCGACAGGGTGAAGAATGAGCAGTTCTTC. Translating gives CASSFFDRVKNEQFF.

This chain links TRBV5-1 with TRBJ2-1; D uncertain. Trimming shortened V by 0 bases and J by 9 bases, and 10 bases separated the two germline ends. The CDR3 totals 13 residues. Germline assignment: CDR1 SGHRS and CDR2 YFSETQ. CDR3 DNA sequence: TGCGCCAGCAGCTTGGACCCCTCCGGTGAGCAGTTCTTC. Translating it yields CASSLDPSGEQFF. The full variable domain, in which reference TRBV5-1 and TRBJ2-1 provide the parts outside the CDR3, is KAGVTQTPRYLIKTRGQQVTLSCSPISGHRSVSWYQQTPGQGLQFLFEYFSETQRNKGNFPGRFSGRQFSNSRSEMNVSTLELGDSALYLCASSLDPSGEQFFGPGTRLTVL.

This clone came up a few times. The sample carries other DNA sequences with the same CDR3. This sequence joins TRBV5-1 and TRBJ2-1, with 9 bases aligning to TRBD2. The CDR3 loop spans 15 amino acids. Germline V gene sequence: CDR1 SGHRS, CDR2 YFSETQ. The V and J ends lost 0 bases and 4 bases, in that order; junction bases with no gene match: 2. Here the CDR3 reads CASSLALAGYNEQFF. The CDR3, as DNA: TGCGCCAGCAGCTTGGCCCTAGCGGGGTACAATGAGCAGTTCTTC.

This clone was recorded only once. This chain uses TRBV28 with TRBJ2-5, with a tentative D call TRBD2 (5 bases). Germline V lookup: CDR1 MDHEN, CDR2 SYDVKM. The length of the CDR3 is 14 residues. Trimming stripped 8 bases from V and 4 bases from J, with 17 bases between. The CDR3 DNA sequence: TGTGCCAGCGCCTTGTGGGAGAGAGGAGAGACCCAGTACTTC. It is translated as CASALWERGETQYF.